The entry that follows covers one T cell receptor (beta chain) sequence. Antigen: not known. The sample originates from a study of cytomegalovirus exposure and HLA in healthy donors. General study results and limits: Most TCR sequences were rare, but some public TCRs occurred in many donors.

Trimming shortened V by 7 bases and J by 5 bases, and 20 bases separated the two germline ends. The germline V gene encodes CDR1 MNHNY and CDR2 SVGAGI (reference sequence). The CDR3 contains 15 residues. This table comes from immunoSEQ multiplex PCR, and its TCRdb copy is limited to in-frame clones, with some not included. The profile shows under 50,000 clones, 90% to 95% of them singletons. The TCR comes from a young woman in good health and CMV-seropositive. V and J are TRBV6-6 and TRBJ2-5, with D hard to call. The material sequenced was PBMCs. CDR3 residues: CASTRWAEKMETQYF. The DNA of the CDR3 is TGTGCCAGCACCCGCTGGGCAGAAAAGATGGAGACCCAGTACTTC.